The entry below gives a single T cell receptor beta chain sequence along with its context. Its antigen is unidentified. Primers for the PCR totalled 60 Vbeta and 13 Jbeta. Using immunoSEQ multiplex PCR, the repertoire was profiled, and TCRdb retains in-frame clones only, with some absent. Its listing shows 100,000 to 150,000 clones. The data are from a study of cytomegalovirus exposure and HLA in healthy donors. Study outcomes and limitations: Under in vitro conditions, three CMV-associated chains were confirmed as specific for CMV antigens.

J gave up 5 bases and V 0 bases, and 4 bases lay outside the gene matches. This CDR3 has 16 amino acids. Looked up from germline, CDR1 is SGDLS and CDR2 is YYNGEE. Input material: PBMCs. The origin of this receptor is a man under 40 in good health and CMV-seronegative. V and J are TRBV9 and TRBJ2-3; 12 bases are shared with TRBD2. The CDR3 loop reads CASSVGLAGAGDTQYF. The CDR3 DNA reads as TGTGCCAGCAGCGTAGGACTAGCGGGAGCAGGAGATACGCAGTATTTT.